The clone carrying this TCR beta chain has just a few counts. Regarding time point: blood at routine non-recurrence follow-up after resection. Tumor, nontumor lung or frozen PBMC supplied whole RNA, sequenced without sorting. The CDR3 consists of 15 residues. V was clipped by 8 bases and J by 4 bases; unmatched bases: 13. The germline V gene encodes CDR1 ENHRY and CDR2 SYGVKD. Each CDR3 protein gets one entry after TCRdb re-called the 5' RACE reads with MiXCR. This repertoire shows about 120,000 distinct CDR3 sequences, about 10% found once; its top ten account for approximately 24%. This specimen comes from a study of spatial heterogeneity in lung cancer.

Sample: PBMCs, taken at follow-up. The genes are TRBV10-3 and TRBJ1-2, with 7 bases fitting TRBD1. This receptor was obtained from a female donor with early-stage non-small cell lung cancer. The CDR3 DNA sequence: TGTGCCATCGGGGTGAAGTGGGACAGCCCCTATGGCTACACCTTC. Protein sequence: CAIGVKWDSPYGYTF.